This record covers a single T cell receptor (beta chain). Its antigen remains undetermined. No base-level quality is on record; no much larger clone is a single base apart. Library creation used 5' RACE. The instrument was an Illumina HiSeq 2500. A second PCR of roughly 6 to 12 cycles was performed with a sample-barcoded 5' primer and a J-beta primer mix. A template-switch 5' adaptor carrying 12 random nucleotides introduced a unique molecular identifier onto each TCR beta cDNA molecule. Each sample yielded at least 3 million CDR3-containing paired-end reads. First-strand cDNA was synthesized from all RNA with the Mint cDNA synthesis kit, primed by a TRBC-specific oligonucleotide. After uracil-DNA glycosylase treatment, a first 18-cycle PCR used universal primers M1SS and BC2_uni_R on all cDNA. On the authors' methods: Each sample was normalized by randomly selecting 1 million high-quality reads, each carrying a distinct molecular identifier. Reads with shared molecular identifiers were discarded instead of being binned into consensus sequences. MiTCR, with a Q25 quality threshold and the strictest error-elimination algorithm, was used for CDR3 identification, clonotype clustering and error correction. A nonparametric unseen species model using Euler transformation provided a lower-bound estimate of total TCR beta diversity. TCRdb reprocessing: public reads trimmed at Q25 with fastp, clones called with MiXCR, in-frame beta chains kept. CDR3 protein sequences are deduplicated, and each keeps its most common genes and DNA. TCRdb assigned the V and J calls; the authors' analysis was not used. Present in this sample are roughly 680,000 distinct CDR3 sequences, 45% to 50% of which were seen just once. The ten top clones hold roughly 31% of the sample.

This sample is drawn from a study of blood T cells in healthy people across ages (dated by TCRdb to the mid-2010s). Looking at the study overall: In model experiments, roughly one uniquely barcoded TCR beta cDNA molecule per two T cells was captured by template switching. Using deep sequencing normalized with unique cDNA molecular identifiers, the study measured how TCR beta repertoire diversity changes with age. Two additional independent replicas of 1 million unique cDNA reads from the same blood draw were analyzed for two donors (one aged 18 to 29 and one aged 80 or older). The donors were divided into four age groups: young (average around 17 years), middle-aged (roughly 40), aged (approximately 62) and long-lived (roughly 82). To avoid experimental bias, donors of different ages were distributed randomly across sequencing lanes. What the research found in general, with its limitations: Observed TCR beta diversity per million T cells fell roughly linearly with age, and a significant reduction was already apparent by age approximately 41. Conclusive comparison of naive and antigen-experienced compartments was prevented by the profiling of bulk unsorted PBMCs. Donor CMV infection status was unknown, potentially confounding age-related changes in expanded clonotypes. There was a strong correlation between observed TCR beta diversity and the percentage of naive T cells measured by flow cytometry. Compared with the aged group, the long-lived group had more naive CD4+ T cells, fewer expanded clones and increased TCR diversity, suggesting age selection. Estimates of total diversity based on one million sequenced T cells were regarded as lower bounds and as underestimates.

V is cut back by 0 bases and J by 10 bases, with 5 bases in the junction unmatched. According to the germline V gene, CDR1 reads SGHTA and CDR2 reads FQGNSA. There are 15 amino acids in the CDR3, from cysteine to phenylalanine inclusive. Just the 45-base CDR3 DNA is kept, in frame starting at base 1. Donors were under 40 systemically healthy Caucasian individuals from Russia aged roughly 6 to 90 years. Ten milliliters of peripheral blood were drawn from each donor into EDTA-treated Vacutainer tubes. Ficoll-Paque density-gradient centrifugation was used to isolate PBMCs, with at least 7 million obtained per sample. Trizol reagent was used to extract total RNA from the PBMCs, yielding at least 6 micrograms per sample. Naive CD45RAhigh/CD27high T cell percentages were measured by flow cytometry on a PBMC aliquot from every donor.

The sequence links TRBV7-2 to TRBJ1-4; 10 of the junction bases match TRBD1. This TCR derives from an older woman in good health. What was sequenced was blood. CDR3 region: CASSLAPGTGVKLFF. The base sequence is TGTGCCAGCAGCTTAGCCCCCGGGACAGGGGTAAAACTGTTTTTT.